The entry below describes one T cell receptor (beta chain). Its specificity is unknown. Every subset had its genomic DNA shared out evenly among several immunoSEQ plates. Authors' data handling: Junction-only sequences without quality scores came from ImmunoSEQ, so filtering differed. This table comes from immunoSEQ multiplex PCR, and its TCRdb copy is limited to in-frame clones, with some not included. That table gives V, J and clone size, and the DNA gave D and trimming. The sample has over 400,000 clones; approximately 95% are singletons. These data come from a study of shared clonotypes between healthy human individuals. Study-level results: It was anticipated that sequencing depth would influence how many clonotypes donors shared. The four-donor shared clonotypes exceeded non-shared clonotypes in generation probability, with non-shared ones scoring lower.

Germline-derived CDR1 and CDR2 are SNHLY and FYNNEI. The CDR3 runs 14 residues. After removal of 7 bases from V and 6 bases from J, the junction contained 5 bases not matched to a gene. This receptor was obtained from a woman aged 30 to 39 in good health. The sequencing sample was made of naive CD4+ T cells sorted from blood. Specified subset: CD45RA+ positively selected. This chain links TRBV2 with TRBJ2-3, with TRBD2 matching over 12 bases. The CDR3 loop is CASTFTSGGDTQYF. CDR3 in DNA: TGTGCCAGCACATTCACTAGCGGGGGGGATACGCAGTATTTT.